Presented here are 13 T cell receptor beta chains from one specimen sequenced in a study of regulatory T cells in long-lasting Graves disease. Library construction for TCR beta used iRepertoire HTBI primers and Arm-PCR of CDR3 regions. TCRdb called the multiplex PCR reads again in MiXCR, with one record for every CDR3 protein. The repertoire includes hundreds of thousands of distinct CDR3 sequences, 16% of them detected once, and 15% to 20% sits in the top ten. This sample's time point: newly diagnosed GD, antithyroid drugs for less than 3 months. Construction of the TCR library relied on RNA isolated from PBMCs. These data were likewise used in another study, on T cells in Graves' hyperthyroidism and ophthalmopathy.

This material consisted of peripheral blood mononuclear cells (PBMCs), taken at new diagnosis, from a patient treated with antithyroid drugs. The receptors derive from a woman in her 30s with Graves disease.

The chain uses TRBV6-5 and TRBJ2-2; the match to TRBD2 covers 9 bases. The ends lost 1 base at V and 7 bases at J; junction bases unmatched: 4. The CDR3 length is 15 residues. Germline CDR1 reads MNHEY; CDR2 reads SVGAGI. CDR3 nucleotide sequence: TGTGCCAGCAGTTACTTAGGACTAGCGTTCGGGGAGCTGTTTTTT. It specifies CASSYLGLAFGELFF.

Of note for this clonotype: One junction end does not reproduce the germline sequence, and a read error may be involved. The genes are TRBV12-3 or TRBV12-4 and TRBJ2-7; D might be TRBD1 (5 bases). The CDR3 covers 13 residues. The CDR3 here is CASSLGTGFEQYF. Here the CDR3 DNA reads TGTGCCAGTAGTTTAGGTACAGGTTTCGAGCAGTACTTC.

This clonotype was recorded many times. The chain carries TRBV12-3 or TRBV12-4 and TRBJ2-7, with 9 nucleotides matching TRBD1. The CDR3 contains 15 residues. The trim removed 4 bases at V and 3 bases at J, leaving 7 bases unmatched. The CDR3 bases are TGTGCCAGCAGTTCCCTTTTGGGACAGGGCTACGAGCAGTACTTC. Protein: CASSSLLGQGYEQYF.

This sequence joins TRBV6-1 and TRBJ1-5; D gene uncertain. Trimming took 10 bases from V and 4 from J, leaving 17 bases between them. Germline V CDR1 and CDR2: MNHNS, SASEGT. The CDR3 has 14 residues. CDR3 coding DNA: TGTGCCACACTCGCGCTTTATGGTAATCAGCCCCAGCATTTT. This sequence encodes CATLALYGNQPQHF.

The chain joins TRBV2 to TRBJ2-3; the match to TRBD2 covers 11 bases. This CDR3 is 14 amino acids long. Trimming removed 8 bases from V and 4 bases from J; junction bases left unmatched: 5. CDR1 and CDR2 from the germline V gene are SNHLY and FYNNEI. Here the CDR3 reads CASVPSGRSDTQYF. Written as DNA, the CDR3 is TGTGCCAGCGTTCCTAGCGGGAGGTCAGATACGCAGTATTTT.

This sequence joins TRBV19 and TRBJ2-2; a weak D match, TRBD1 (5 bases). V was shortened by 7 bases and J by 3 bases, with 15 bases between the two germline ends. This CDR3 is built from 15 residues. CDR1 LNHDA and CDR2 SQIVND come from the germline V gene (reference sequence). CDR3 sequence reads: CASKFARGYTGELFF. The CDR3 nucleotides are TGTGCCAGTAAATTCGCAAGGGGATACACCGGGGAGCTGTTTTTT.

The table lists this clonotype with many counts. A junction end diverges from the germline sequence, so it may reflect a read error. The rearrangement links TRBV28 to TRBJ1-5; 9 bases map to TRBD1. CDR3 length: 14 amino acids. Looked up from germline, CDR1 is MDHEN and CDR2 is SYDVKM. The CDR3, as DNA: TGTGCCAGCAGACAAACAGGGGGCAAACAGCCCCAGCATTTT. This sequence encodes CASRQTGGKQPQHF.

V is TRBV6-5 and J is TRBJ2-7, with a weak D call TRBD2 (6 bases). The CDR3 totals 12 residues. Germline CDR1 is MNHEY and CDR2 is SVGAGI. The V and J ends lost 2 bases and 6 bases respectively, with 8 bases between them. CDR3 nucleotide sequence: TGTGCCAGCAGTTACAGGGGAGGCGAGCAGTACTTC. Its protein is CASSYRGGEQYF.

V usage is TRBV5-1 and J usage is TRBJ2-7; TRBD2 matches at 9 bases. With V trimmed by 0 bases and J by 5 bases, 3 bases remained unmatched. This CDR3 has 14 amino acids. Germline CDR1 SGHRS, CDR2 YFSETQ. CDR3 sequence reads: CASSLEAGGHEQYF. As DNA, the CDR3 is TGCGCCAGCAGCTTGGAAGCGGGAGGACACGAGCAGTACTTC.

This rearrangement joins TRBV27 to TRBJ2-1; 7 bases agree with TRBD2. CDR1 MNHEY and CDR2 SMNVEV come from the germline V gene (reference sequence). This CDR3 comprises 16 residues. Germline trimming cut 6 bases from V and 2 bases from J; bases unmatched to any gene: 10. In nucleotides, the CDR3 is TGTGCCAGCAGCTTGGGGGGAGGGGCCGCCTACAATGAGCAGTTCTTC. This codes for CASSLGGGAAYNEQFF.

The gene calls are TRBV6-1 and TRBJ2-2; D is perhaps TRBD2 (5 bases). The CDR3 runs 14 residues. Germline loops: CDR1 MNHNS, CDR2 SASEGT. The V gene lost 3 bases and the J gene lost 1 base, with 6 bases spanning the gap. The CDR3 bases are TGTGCCAGCAGTGATGGACTGAACACCGGGGAGCTGTTTTTT. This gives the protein CASSDGLNTGELFF.

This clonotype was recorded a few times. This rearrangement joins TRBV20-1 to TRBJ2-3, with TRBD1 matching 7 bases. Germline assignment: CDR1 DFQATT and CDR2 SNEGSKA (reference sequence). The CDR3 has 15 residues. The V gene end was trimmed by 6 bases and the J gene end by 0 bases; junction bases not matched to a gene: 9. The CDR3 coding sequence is TGCAGTGCACCAAGGACAGGTTTCAGCACAGATACGCAGTATTTT. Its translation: CSAPRTGFSTDTQYF.

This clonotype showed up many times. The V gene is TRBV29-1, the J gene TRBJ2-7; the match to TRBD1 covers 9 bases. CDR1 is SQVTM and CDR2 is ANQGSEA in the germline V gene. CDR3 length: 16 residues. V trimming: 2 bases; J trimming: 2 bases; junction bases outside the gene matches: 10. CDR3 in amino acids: CSVELRRGQGPYEQYF. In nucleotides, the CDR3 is TGCAGCGTTGAACTTCGGCGGGGACAGGGCCCCTACGAGCAGTACTTC.